What follows are 22 T cell receptor beta chains derived from one specimen sequenced in a study of blood T cell repertoires in COVID-19. Produced via immunoSEQ multiplex PCR; TCRdb's table is partial and in-frame only. The sample records about 75,000 clones, 87% being singletons. Sequenced material: peripheral blood. The receptor set was obtained from a woman aged 45-65 years with acute or convalescent COVID-19.

The chain couples TRBV20-1 to TRBJ1-1, with D uncertain. Germline CDR1 reads DFQATT; CDR2 reads SNEGSKA (reference sequence). The CDR3 extends over 13 amino acids. Trimming removed 3 bases at V and 6 bases at J, with 14 bases between. The CDR3 nucleotides are TGCAGTGCTAGTTGGGCCGAAATCTCTGAAGCTTTCTTT. It encodes CSASWAEISEAFF.

J is TRBJ2-5 and V is TRBV7-9, with 7 bases identical to TRBD1. With V trimmed by 7 bases and J by 4 bases, 9 bases remained unmatched. Per germline, CDR1 SEHNR and CDR2 FQNEAQ (reference sequence). The CDR3 extends over 14 amino acids. This CDR3 reads CASTSQGDPETQYF. CDR3 nucleotides: TGTGCCAGCACCTCTCAGGGGGACCCAGAGACCCAGTACTTC.

This clone was seen a handful of times. The chain couples TRBV7-9 to TRBJ2-7; maybe TRBD1 (6 bases). Per the germline V gene, CDR1 is SEHNR and CDR2 is FQNEAQ (reference sequence). This CDR3 region has 14 residues. V lost 5 bases and J 3 bases, leaving 14 bases between the germline ends. CDR3 nucleotides: TGTGCCAGCAGCCCAAGTGACAGGCTCTACGAGCAGTACTTC. It encodes CASSPSDRLYEQYF.

This clone was recorded a few times. J is TRBJ2-2 and V is TRBV28; D is ambiguous. The length of the CDR3 is 12 residues. V was shortened by 8 bases and J by 7 bases, with 11 bases between the two germline ends. Germline V lookup: CDR1 MDHEN, CDR2 SYDVKM. The CDR3 region is CASGLRGGELFF. DNA for the CDR3: TGTGCCAGCGGCTTGCGAGGCGGGGAGCTGTTTTTT.

The chain uses TRBV6-5 and TRBJ1-1, with a possible D match to TRBD1 (6 bases). Between the trimmed V and J ends, which lost 2 bases and 4 bases, there was a span of 11 bases. Germline V gene lookup returns CDR1 MNHEY and CDR2 SVGAGI. This CDR3 has 14 amino acids. CDR3 sequence: CASSYDRGSTEAFF. CDR3 nucleotide sequence: TGTGCCAGCAGTTACGATAGGGGGTCCACTGAAGCTTTCTTT.

J is TRBJ2-1 and V is TRBV9; 7 bases are a match to TRBD2. V shed 3 bases, J shed 5 bases, and the junction held 11 bases outside the gene matches. The CDR3 totals 16 residues. Germline V CDR1 and CDR2: SGDLS, YYNGEE. DNA for the CDR3: TGTGCCAGCAGCGGAGGGGCGGGCGGGGGTGACAATGAGCAGTTCTTC. This sequence encodes CASSGGAGGGDNEQFF.

The genes are TRBV7-9 and TRBJ2-7, with D tentatively TRBD1 (5 bases). CDR1 and CDR2 (germline): SEHNR, FQNEAQ (reference sequence). The CDR3 covers 15 residues. Trimming cost V 2 bases and J 8 bases, with 19 bases left between them. The CDR3 protein is CASSLWTQGSAQQYF. The CDR3 coding sequence is TGTGCCAGCAGCTTATGGACGCAGGGATCGGCTCAGCAGTACTTC. The full variable domain, completed using reference TRBV7-9 and TRBJ2-7, is DTGVSQNPRHKITKRGQNVTFRCDPISEHNRLYWYRQTLGQGPEFLTYFQNEAQLEKSRLLSDRFSAERPKGSFSTLEIQRTEQGDSAMYLCASSLWTQGSAQQYFGPGTRLTVT.

The chain combines TRBV5-1 with TRBJ1-2; perhaps TRBD1 as D (6 bases). V shed 0 bases and J shed 5 bases, with 14 bases lying between them. Germline lookup yields CDR1 SGHRS and CDR2 YFSETQ. The CDR3 runs 15 residues. As DNA, the CDR3 is TGCGCCAGCAGCTTGGACAGGGTGGATACTTATGGCTACACCTTC. It codes for CASSLDRVDTYGYTF.

This chain joins TRBV6-5 and TRBJ1-1; 8 bases fit TRBD1. After removal of 6 bases from V and 9 bases from J, the junction contained 6 bases not matched to a gene. CDR3 length: 12 residues. Germline V gives CDR1 MNHEY, CDR2 SVGAGI. The CDR3 nucleotides read TGTGCCAGCAGCGGACAGGGAGGCCAAGCTTTCTTT. Its protein product is CASSGQGGQAFF.

The chain has TRBV7-2 and TRBJ1-3; 9 bases match TRBD1. The J segment lost 2 bases and the V segment lost 5 bases, leaving 4 bases of the junction unmatched. This CDR3 has 15 residues. From germline, CDR1 is SGHTA and CDR2 FQGNSA. This CDR3 reads CASSITGGAGNTIYF. CDR3 DNA: TGTGCCAGCAGCATAACAGGGGGCGCTGGAAACACCATATATTTT.

J is TRBJ1-2 and V is TRBV7-2; D not resolved. Trimming cost V 5 bases and J 0 bases, with 7 bases left between them. This CDR3 is 13 amino acids long. CDR1 SGHTA and CDR2 FQGNSA come from the germline V gene. Written as DNA, the CDR3 is TGTGCCAGCAGCGACACAGCTAACTATGGCTACACCTTC. Translated, it gives CASSDTANYGYTF.

In its sample, this clone was seen a few times. The chain has TRBV6-2 or TRBV6-3 and TRBJ2-1; 7 nucleotides line up with TRBD1. The trim removed 2 bases at V and 15 bases at J, leaving 7 bases unmatched. CDR1 MNHEY and CDR2 SVGEGT come from the germline V gene. The CDR3 length is 12 residues. CDR3 nucleotides: TGTGCCAGCAGTTACGACTGGGACAGTCCGTTCTTC. Protein sequence: CASSYDWDSPFF.

The genes are TRBV30 and TRBJ1-6; 8 nucleotides agree with TRBD1. The CDR3 has 16 residues. Germline assignment: CDR1 GTSNPN and CDR2 SVGIG (reference sequence). V dropped 8 bases and J dropped 7; count of bases not matched to a gene: 16. CDR3 DNA sequence: TGTGCCCGACGGACAGGGCCGGGGTCTTTGAATTCACCCCTCCACTTT. Encoded protein: CARRTGPGSLNSPLHF. The full variable domain, in which reference TRBV30 and TRBJ1-6 provide the parts outside the CDR3, is SQTIHQWPATLVQPVGSPLSLECTVEGTSNPNLYWYRQAAGRGLQLLFYSVGIGQISSEVPQNLSASRPQDRQFILSSKKLLLSDSGFYLCARRTGPGSLNSPLHFGNGTRLTVT.

The CDR3 protein is CASSLLNYDRKPYGYTF. CDR3 coding DNA: TGTGCCAGCAGTTTATTAAACTATGACAGAAAGCCCTATGGCTACACCTTC. This rearrangement joins TRBV28 to TRBJ1-2, with D possibly matching TRBD1 (5 bases). CDR3 size: 17 residues. The germline gives CDR1 MDHEN, CDR2 SYDVKM. The V end lost 1 base, the J end lost 4 bases, and 19 bases lay between the germline ends.

The chain links TRBV25-1 to TRBJ1-1; D unresolved. V was shortened by 1 base and J by 5 bases, with 11 bases between the two germline ends. The CDR3 runs 14 residues. The germline CDR1 and CDR2 sequences are MGHDK and SYGVNS. The CDR3 reads CASSEWRDSTEAFF. The DNA of the CDR3 is TGTGCCAGCAGTGAATGGAGGGATTCGACTGAAGCTTTCTTT.

V usage is TRBV5-3 and J usage is TRBJ1-6; D is possibly TRBD1 (6 bases). TRBV5-3 is an open reading frame, and its role is uncertain. The CDR3 has 16 amino acids. V dropped 5 bases and J dropped 4 bases, with 16 bases sitting between them. CDR3 loop: CARSLGTLSYNSPLHF. As DNA, the CDR3 is TGTGCCAGAAGTTTAGGGACACTAAGTTATAATTCACCCCTCCACTTT.

The table lists this clone with a count of one. The rearrangement uses TRBV3-1 (or the pseudogene TRBV3-2) and TRBJ1-2, with 8 bases lining up with TRBD1. V lost 1 base and J lost 4; bases outside the gene matches: 8. Germline V gene sequence: CDR1 LGHDT, CDR2 YNNKEL (reference sequence). The CDR3 runs 16 residues. CDR3 sequence: CASSQGGTGATYGYTF. The DNA of the CDR3 is TGTGCCAGCAGCCAAGGAGGGACAGGAGCTACCTATGGCTACACCTTC.

The chain uses TRBV28 and TRBJ2-7, with TRBD1 identical over 7 bases. Germline CDR1 is MDHEN and CDR2 is SYDVKM. The CDR3 is 16 amino acids. The junction had 14 bases not matched to a gene; V was cut back by 3 bases and J by 6 bases. The CDR3 is CASSFGAGLRGTEQYF. CDR3 nucleotide sequence: TGTGCCAGCAGTTTCGGGGCAGGCCTCAGGGGGACCGAGCAGTACTTC.

This chain connects TRBV5-1 to TRBJ1-1; unclear D gene. Germline loops: CDR1 SGHRS, CDR2 YFSETQ. The ends were cut back, 0 bases at V and 11 bases at J, with 20 bases in the middle. This CDR3 has 15 residues. The CDR3 region is CASSLGDWTESTAFF. In DNA form, the CDR3 reads TGCGCCAGCAGCTTGGGCGATTGGACTGAGTCGACCGCTTTCTTT.

This rearrangement joins TRBV5-1 to TRBJ1-4; perhaps TRBD1 as D (6 bases). The germline V gene has CDR1 SGHRS and CDR2 YFSETQ. CDR3 length: 14 amino acids. V was pared by 2 bases and J by 6 bases, with 11 bases between. The CDR3 sequence: CASSFTGSDEKLFF. DNA for the CDR3: TGCGCCAGCAGCTTTACAGGGTCGGATGAAAAACTGTTTTTT.

This chain uses TRBV4-1 with TRBJ2-2; tentative D call: TRBD1 (6 bases). Germline V gene sequence: CDR1 MGHRA, CDR2 YSYEKL. The CDR3 sequence is 17 residues long. V lost 0 bases to trimming and J lost 5 bases, with 16 bases between them. The CDR3 protein is CASSQEAWGRGTGELFF. As DNA, the CDR3 is TGCGCCAGCAGCCAAGAAGCTTGGGGGCGTGGGACCGGGGAGCTGTTTTTT.

The chain is built from TRBV5-4 and TRBJ1-2; 10 nucleotides agree with TRBD1. Trimming at V came to 0 bases and at J to 8 bases, leaving 4 bases not matched to a gene. The CDR3 spans 14 residues. Germline V gives CDR1 SGHNT, CDR2 YYREEE (reference sequence). The CDR3 DNA is TGTGCCAGCAGCTTGGGGGACAGGGGATTCGGCTACACCTTC. This gives the protein CASSLGDRGFGYTF.